In its sample, the clone carrying this TCR beta chain was seen many times. What it recognizes is unknown. The sample comes from a study of neurological immune-mediated disorders. Whole-study findings and limits: None of the CDR3 amino acid sequences found in expanded clones was shared across subjects. This suggests that the TCR-beta repertoires were private in all groups. Multiple sclerosis was found to have the least TCR clonal expansion, below healthy controls, and HTLV-1-associated myelopathy the most.

Germline loops: CDR1 MNHEY, CDR2 SVGEGT. The CDR3 length is 15 residues. V was shortened by 2 bases and J by 4 bases, with 13 bases between the two germline ends. 5'RACE with 10-nucleotide random UMIs generated the cDNA. In every sequencing run, more than 180 million TCR-beta sequences were generated from 15-18 subjects. MiXCR was run by TCRdb on the 5' RACE reads, yielding one entry per CDR3 protein. This sample has almost 30,000 distinct CDR3 sequences, with roughly 12% found just once. Sequencing was carried out using PBMCs. The clonotype originates from a woman aged 55-69 years in good health. V is TRBV6-2 or TRBV6-3 and J is TRBJ2-3; weak D call: TRBD2 (6 bases). CDR3 residues: CASSYGDWFADTQYF. The CDR3 nucleotides are TGTGCCAGCAGTTACGGGGACTGGTTTGCAGATACGCAGTATTTT.